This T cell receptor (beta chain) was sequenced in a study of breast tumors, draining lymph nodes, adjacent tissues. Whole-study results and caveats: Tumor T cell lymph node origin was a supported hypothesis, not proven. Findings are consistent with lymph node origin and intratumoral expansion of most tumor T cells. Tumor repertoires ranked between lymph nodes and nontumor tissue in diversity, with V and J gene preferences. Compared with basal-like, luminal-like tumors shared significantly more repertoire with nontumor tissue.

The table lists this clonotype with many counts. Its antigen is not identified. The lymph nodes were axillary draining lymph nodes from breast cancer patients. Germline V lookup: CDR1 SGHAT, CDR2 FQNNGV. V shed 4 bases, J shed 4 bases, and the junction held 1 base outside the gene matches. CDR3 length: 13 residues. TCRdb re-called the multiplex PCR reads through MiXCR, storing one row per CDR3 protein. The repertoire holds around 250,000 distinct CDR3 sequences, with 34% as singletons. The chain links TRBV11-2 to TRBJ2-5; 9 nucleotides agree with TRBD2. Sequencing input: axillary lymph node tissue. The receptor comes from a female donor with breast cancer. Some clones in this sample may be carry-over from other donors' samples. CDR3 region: CASSSTSGETQYF. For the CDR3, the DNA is TGTGCCAGCAGCTCGACTAGCGGAGAGACCCAGTACTTC. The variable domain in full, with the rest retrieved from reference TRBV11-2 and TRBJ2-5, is EAGVAQSPRYKIIEKRQSVAFWCNPISGHATLYWYQQILGQGPKLLIQFQNNGVVDDSQLPKDRFSAERLKGVDSTLKIQPAKLEDSAVYLCASSSTSGETQYFGPGTRLLVL.